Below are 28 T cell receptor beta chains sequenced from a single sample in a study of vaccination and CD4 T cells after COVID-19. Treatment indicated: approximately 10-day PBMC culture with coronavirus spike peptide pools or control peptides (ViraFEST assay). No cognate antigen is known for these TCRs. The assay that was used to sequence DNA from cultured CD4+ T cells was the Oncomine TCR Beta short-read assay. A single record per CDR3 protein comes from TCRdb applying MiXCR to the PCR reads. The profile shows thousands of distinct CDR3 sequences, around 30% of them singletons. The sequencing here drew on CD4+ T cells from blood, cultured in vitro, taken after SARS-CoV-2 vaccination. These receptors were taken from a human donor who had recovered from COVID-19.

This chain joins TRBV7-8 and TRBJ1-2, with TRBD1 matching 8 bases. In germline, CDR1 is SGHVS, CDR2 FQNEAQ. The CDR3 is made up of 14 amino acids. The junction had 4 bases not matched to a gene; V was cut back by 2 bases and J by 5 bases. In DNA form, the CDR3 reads TGTGCCAGCAGCTTACAGACAGGGGTTTATGGCTACACCTTC. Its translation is CASSLQTGVYGYTF.

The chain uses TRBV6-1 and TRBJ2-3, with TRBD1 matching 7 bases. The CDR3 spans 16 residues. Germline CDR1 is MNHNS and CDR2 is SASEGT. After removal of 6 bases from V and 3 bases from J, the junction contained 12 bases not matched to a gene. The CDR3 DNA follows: TGTGCCAGCAGCCTTGCCGGGACAGCGCTTACAGATACGCAGTATTTT. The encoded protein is CASSLAGTALTDTQYF.

CDR3 amino acids: CASSQPPGANVLTF. The CDR3 DNA sequence: TGTGCCAGCAGCCAACCCCCTGGGGCCAACGTCCTGACTTTC. The gene calls are TRBV5-5 and TRBJ2-6, with no clear D. Germline V CDR1 and CDR2: SGHKS, YYEKEE (reference sequence). CDR3 size: 14 residues. Trimming left V 4 bases short and J 2 bases short, with 7 bases between.

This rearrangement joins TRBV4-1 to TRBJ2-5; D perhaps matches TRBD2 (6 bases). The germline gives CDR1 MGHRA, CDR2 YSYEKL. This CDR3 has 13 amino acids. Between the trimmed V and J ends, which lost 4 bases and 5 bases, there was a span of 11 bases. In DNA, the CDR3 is TGCGCCAGCAGCCCCCTAGCGTGGGAGACCCAGTACTTC. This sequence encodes CASSPLAWETQYF.

Here the CDR3 reads CATGTEGNTIYF. The CDR3 DNA follows: TGTGCCACCGGGACAGAGGGAAACACCATATATTTT. The chain combines TRBV15 with TRBJ1-3; 7 bases are shared with TRBD1. The CDR3 extends over 12 amino acids. The germline CDR1 and CDR2 sequences are LNHNV and YYDKDF (reference sequence). The V segment lost 8 bases and the J segment 4 bases; nucleotides outside the gene matches: 2. Complete variable domain (other parts from reference TRBV15 and TRBJ1-3): DAMVIQNPRYQVTQFGKPVTLSCSQTLNHNVMYWYQQKSSQAPKLLFHYYDKDFNNEADTPDNFQSRRPNTSFCFLDIRSPGLGDTAMYLCATGTEGNTIYFGEGSWLTVV.

In nucleotides, the CDR3 is TGTGCCAGCAGCTTAGTGTCGGATTATACCGGGGAGCTGTTTTTT. Protein sequence: CASSLVSDYTGELFF. This chain uses TRBV7-2 with TRBJ2-2, with D hard to call. The length of the CDR3 is 15 residues. Germline loops: CDR1 SGHTA, CDR2 FQGNSA. V was shortened by 1 base and J by 5 bases, with 11 bases between the two germline ends.

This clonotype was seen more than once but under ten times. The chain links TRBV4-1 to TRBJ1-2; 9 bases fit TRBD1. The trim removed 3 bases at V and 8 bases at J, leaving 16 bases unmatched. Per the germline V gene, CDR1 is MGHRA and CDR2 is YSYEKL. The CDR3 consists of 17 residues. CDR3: CASSQTGGRLILRGYTF. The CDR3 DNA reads TGCGCCAGCAGCCAGACAGGGGGGAGGCTTATTCTCCGCGGCTACACCTTC.

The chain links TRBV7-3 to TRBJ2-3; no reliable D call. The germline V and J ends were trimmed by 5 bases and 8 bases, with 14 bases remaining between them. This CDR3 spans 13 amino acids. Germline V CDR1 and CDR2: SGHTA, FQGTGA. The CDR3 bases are TGTGCCAGCAGCCCCCGAAGGGATTCTACGCAGTATTTT. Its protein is CASSPRRDSTQYF.

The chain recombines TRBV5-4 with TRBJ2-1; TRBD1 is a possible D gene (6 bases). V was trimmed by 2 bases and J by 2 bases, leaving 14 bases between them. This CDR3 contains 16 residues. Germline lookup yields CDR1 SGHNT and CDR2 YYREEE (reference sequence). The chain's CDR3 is CASSLLQGPPYNEQFF. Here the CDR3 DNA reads TGTGCCAGCAGCTTACTACAGGGTCCTCCCTACAATGAGCAGTTCTTC.

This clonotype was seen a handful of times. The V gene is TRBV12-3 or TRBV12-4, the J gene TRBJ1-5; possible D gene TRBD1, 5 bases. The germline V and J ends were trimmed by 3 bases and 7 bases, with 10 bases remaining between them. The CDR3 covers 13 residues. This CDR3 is CASSFSGFQPQHF. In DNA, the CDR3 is TGTGCCAGCAGTTTTTCAGGGTTCCAGCCCCAGCATTTT.

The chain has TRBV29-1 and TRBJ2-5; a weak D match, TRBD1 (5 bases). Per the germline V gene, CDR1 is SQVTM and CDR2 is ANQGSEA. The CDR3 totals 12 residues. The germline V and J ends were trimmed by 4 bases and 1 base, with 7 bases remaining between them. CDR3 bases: TGCAGCGTTGGGCAGGGCCAAGAGACCCAGTACTTC. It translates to CSVGQGQETQYF.

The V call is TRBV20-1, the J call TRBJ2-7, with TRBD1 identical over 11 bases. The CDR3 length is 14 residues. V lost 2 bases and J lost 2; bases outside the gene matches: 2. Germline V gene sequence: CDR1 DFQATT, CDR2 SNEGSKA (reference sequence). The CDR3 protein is CSARRGQGAYEQYF. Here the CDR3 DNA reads TGCAGTGCTAGAAGGGGACAGGGGGCCTACGAGCAGTACTTC.

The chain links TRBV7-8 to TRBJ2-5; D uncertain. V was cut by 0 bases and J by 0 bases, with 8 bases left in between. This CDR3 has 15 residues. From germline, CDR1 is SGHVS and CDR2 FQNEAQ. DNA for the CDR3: TGTGCCAGCAGCTTAGCGTCAGCATACCAAGAGACCCAGTACTTC. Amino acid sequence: CASSLASAYQETQYF.

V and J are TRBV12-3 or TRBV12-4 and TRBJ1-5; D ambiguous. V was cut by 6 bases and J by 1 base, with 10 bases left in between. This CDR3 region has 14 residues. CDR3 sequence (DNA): TGTGCCAGCAGGGCTGGGTGGAGCAATCAGCCCCAGCATTTT. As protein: CASRAGWSNQPQHF.

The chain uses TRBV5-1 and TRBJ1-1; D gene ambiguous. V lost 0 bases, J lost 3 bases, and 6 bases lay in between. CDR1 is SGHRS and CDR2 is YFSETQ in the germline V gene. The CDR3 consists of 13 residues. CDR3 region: CASSLAKDTEAFF. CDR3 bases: TGCGCCAGCAGCTTGGCCAAGGACACTGAAGCTTTCTTT.

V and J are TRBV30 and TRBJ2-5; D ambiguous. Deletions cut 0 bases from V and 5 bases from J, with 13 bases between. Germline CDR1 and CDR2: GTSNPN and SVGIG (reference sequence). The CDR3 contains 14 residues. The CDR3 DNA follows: TGTGCCTGGAGTGTTCCTCTGGTAAGGGAGACCCAGTACTTC. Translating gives CAWSVPLVRETQYF.

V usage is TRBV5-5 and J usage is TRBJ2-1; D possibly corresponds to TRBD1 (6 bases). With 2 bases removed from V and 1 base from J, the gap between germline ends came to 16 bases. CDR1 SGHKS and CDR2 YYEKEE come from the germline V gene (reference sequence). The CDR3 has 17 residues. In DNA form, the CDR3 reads TGTGCCAGCAGCTTACCGCGGGCAGGGGAGTCCTACAATGAGCAGTTCTTC. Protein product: CASSLPRAGESYNEQFF.

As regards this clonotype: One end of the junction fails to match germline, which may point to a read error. This CDR3 reads CASSLLGGSSYNEQFF. The CDR3 region has the DNA TGCGCCAGCAGCCTCCTGGGCGGGAGTTCCTACAATGAGCAGTTCTTC. The rearrangement joins TRBV11-1 to TRBJ2-1; TRBD2 aligns across 7 bases. The CDR3 is made up of 16 amino acids. The V gene's germline CDR1 is SGHAT and CDR2 FQDESV (reference sequence).

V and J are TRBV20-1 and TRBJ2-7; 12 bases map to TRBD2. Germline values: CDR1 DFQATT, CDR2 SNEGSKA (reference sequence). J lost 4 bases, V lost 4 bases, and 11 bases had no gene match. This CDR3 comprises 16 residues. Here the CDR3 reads CSATATSGRSGYEQYF. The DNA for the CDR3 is TGCAGTGCTACCGCGACTAGCGGGAGATCCGGGTACGAGCAGTACTTC.

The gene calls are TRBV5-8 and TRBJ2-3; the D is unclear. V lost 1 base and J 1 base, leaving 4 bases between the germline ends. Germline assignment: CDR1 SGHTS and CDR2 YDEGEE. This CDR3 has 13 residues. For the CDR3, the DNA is TGTGCCAGCAGCTTGAGACGCACAGATACGCAGTATTTT. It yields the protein CASSLRRTDTQYF.

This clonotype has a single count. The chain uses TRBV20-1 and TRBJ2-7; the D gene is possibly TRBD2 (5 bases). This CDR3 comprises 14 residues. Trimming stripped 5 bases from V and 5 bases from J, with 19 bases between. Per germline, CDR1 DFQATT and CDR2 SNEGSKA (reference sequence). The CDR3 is CSAPLTTRPHEQYF. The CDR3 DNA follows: TGCAGTGCTCCACTCACAACTAGACCCCACGAGCAGTACTTC.

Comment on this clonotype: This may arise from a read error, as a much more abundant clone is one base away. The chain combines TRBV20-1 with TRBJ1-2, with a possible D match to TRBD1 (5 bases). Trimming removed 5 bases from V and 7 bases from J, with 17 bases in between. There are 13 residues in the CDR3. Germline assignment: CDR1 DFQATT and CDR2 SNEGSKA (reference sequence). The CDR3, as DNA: TGCAGTGCTTCTGACGGGGGAACGGGTGGCTACACCTTC. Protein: CSASDGGTGGYTF.

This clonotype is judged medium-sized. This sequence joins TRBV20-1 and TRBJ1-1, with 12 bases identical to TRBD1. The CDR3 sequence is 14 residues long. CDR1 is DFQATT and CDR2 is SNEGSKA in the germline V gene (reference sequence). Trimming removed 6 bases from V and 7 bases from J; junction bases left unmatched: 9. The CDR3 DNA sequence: TGCAGTGCACACCGGGACAGGGGGCCGAGTGAAGCTTTCTTT. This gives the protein CSAHRDRGPSEAFF.

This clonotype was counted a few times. As DNA, the CDR3 is TGTGCCAGCAGTTCCAGGGTAGGGCAGCCCCAGCATTTT. Protein sequence: CASSSRVGQPQHF. The gene calls are TRBV6-2 or TRBV6-3 and TRBJ1-5; TRBD1 might be the D (5 bases). The CDR3 loop spans 13 amino acids. V was clipped by 4 bases and J by 7 bases, with 11 bases between them. Germline loops: CDR1 MNHEY, CDR2 SVGEGT.

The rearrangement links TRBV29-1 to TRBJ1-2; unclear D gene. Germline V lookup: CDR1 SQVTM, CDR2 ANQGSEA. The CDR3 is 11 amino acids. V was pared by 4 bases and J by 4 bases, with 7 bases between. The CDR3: CSVGGIYGYTF. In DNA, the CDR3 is TGCAGCGTTGGCGGAATCTATGGCTACACCTTC.

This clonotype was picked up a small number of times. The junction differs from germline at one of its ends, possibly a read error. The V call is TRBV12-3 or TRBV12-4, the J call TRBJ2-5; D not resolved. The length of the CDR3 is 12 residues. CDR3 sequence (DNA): TGTGCCACCAGTTCGGGTGGAGAGACCCAGTACTTC. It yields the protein CATSSGGETQYF.

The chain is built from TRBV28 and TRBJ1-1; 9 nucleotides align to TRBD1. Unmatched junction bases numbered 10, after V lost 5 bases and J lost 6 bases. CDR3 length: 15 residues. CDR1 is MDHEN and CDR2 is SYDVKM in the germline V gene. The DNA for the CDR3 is TGTGCCAGCAGTCGTCCCGGGACAGGGAGGGCTGAAGCTTTCTTT. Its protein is CASSRPGTGRAEAFF.

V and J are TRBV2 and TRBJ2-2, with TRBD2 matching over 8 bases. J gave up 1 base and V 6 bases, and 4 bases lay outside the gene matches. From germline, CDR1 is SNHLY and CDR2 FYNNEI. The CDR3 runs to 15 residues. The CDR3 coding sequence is TGTGCCAGCAGGACGAGCGGGGGGAACACCGGGGAGCTGTTTTTT. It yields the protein CASRTSGGNTGELFF.